The 23 T cell receptor beta chains below all came from one sample that was sequenced in a study of CD4 and CD8 cells across lung adenocarcinoma regions. One entry per CDR3 protein, called by TCRdb with MiXCR from the PCR reads. The sample holds 7,500 to 10,000 distinct CDR3 sequences, 40% to 65% seen once. The sequencing sample was made of CD4+ T cells from the margin of a lung tumor. The receptors were sampled from a male donor with lung adenocarcinoma. The CD4 and CD8 labels of this study may be unreliable.

This clonotype is labeled as medium-sized. The CDR3 sequence: CASSHQYNEQFF. In DNA, the CDR3 is TGCGCCAGCAGCCACCAATACAATGAGCAGTTCTTC. This chain joins TRBV4-1 and TRBJ2-1, with no clear D. CDR3 length: 12 residues. Trimming removed 3 bases at V and 4 bases at J, with 4 bases between. Germline CDR1 MGHRA, CDR2 YSYEKL.

On this clonotype: A junction end diverges from the germline sequence, so it may reflect a read error. The chain couples TRBV6-1 to TRBJ2-5; D is perhaps TRBD2 (6 bases). The CDR3 has 15 residues. Germline V gene lookup returns CDR1 MNHNS and CDR2 SASEGT. The CDR3 is CAGGERGGDPETQYF. In nucleotides, the CDR3 is TGTGCCGGGGGTGAGAGGGGCGGGGACCCAGAGACCCAGTACTTT.

Comments on this clonotype: At one end the junction does not follow the germline gene, possibly because of a read error. The rearrangement joins TRBV11-3 to TRBJ2-5; D may be TRBD1 (6 bases). This CDR3 contains 15 residues. The germline CDR1 and CDR2 sequences are SGHNT and YENEEA. CDR3 DNA sequence: TGTGCCGGGGGCTCCGGGGACCATGACCAAGATACCCAGTACTTT. This translates into CAGGSGDHDQDTQYF.

The rearrangement uses TRBV10-1 and TRBJ2-4, with D perhaps matching TRBD1 (5 bases). This CDR3 is 14 amino acids long. Germline CDR1 and CDR2: WNHNN and SYGVQD (reference sequence). Trimming took off 2 bases at V and 5 bases at J, with 10 bases between the two ends. In DNA, the CDR3 is TGCGCCAGCAGTGAGGGGGCCCGCGAAAACATTCAGTACTTC. Its translation: CASSEGARENIQYF.

Regarding this clonotype: Germline is not matched at one junction end, which may reflect a read error. The chain recombines TRBV7-2 with TRBJ2-4; 7 nucleotides align to TRBD2. The CDR3 extends over 15 amino acids. The germline V gene encodes CDR1 SGHTA and CDR2 FQGNSA. The CDR3: CASSSDLAGENMQYF. As DNA, the CDR3 is TGTGCCAGCAGCTCGGACCTGGCGGGGGAGAACATGCAGTACTTC.

This clonotype was detected many times. The gene calls are TRBV6-2 or TRBV6-3 and TRBJ2-3, with 7 bases lining up with TRBD2. The V segment lost 6 bases and the J segment 5 bases; nucleotides outside the gene matches: 11. The CDR3 covers 15 residues. CDR1 is MNHEY and CDR2 is SVGEGT in the germline V gene. CDR3 sequence: CASRSLTSDVDTQYF. CDR3 sequence (DNA): TGTGCCAGCAGGTCTTTAACTAGCGACGTAGATACGCAGTATTTT.

This clonotype has ten or more counts. Since a much larger clone is just one base distant, this may be a read error. CDR3 nucleotides: TGTGCCAGCAGTGAAGTTCTAGCGGGGGGGCTAGAGACCCAGTTCTTC. Translation: CASSEVLAGGLETQFF. The chain has TRBV6-1 and TRBJ2-1; TRBD2 matches at 12 bases. Germline CDR1 is MNHNS and CDR2 is SASEGT. The CDR3 has 16 residues. Unmatched junction bases numbered 11, after V lost 1 base and J lost 13 bases.

On this clonotype itself: One end of the junction does not line up with germline, which may come from a read error. CDR3 DNA: TGTGCCATCAGTGCCCCTACGGGGCGGAGAGACACAGATACTCAGTATTTC. It yields the protein CAISAPTGRRDTDTQYF. This chain links TRBV10-3 with TRBJ2-3; tentatively, D is TRBD1 or TRBD2 (5 bases each). The CDR3 covers 17 residues. The germline CDR1 and CDR2 sequences are ENHRY and SYGVKD.

This clonotype was seen a few times. The J gene is TRBJ1-2, the V gene TRBV29-1; D is possibly TRBD1 (5 bases). V was trimmed by 3 bases and J by 7 bases, leaving 9 bases between them. Germline V gene data show CDR1 as SQVTM and CDR2 as ANQGSEA. This CDR3 comprises 11 residues. Here the CDR3 DNA reads TGCAGCGTTGATGTGGGGGGTGGCTACACCTTC. Amino acid sequence: CSVDVGGGYTF.

The gene calls are TRBV10-1 and TRBJ2-1, with 9 nucleotides matching TRBD2. CDR1 and CDR2 from the germline V gene are WNHNN and SYGVQD (reference sequence). The CDR3 extends over 19 amino acids. The trim removed 6 bases at V and 8 bases at J, leaving 23 bases unmatched. The CDR3 nucleotides read TGCGCCAGCAGAAGGGTTATTGGGGATATGGCGGGAGGGTACGATGAGCAGTTCTTC. As protein: CASRRVIGDMAGGYDEQFF.

As regards this clonotype: One end of the junction fails to match germline, which may point to a read error. The chain employs TRBV6-1 and TRBJ2-1, with D possibly called TRBD1 or TRBD2 (5 bases each). Germline CDR1 and CDR2: MNHNS and SASEGT. CDR3 length: 15 amino acids. CDR3 in amino acids: CASTQGRATTGEQFF. CDR3 in DNA: TGTGCCAGCACCCAGGGCAGGGCGACCACCGGGGAGCAGTTCTTT.

A note on this clonotype: The junction shows a germline mismatch at one end, possibly a read error. This chain links TRBV10-1 with TRBJ2-1; 9 nucleotides align to TRBD2. Germline V gives CDR1 WNHNN, CDR2 SYGVQD (reference sequence). The CDR3 runs to 15 residues. In nucleotides, the CDR3 is TGCGCCAGCAGTGAGTCGGGGGGAGCGGGGGGCCGTCGGTACTTC. Its protein product is CASSESGGAGGRRYF.

Comments on this clonotype: This may be a read error: a much more frequent sequence differs by one nucleotide. The chain employs TRBV4-1 and TRBJ2-1; 8 bases are shared with TRBD2. Per the germline V gene, CDR1 is MGHRA and CDR2 is YSYEKL. The V segment lost 1 base and the J segment 13 bases; nucleotides outside the gene matches: 9. The CDR3 is 14 residues long. The CDR3 coding sequence is TGCGCCAGCAGCCAAGGAGCGGGGGCCCCTTCTCAGTTCTTC. As protein: CASSQGAGAPSQFF.

The chain uses TRBV4-1 and TRBJ1-2, with D perhaps TRBD1 (5 bases). The V gene's germline CDR1 is MGHRA and CDR2 YSYEKL. The CDR3 sequence is 14 residues long. V lost 3 bases and J lost 0, with 8 bases in between. The CDR3 protein is CASSQGGTNYGYTF. For the CDR3, the DNA is TGCGCCAGCAGCCAGGGGGGGACTAACTATGGCTACACCTTC.

The gene calls are TRBV7-9 and TRBJ2-7, with TRBD1 identical over 7 bases. In germline, CDR1 is SEHNR, CDR2 FQNEAQ (reference sequence). This CDR3 has 15 amino acids. V lost 5 bases, J lost 0 bases, and 7 bases stayed unmatched. Written as DNA, the CDR3 is TGTGCCAGCAGCGCTGGGACAGATTTCTCCTACGAGCAGTACTTC. Protein sequence: CASSAGTDFSYEQYF. Full variable domain (missing parts from reference TRBV7-9 and TRBJ2-7): DTGVSQNPRHKITKRGQNVTFRCDPISEHNRLYWYRQTLGQGPEFLTYFQNEAQLEKSRLLSDRFSAERPKGSFSTLEIQRTEQGDSAMYLCASSAGTDFSYEQYFGPGTRLTVT.

This clonotype is categorized as medium-sized. The chain carries TRBV27 and TRBJ2-1; maybe TRBD1 (6 bases). This CDR3 contains 16 residues. Trimming left V 2 bases short and J 0 bases short, with 11 bases between. CDR1 is MNHEY and CDR2 is SMNVEV in the germline V gene (reference sequence). CDR3 sequence reads: CASSLTGTNSYNEQFF. CDR3 nucleotide sequence: TGTGCCAGCAGTTTAACCGGGACAAACTCCTACAATGAGCAGTTCTTC.

This chain's CDR3 is CASSPRGSGANVLTF. In DNA form, the CDR3 reads TGTGCCAGCAGTCCCAGGGGTTCTGGGGCCAACGTCCTGACTTTC. The V call is TRBV27, the J call TRBJ2-6, with a tentative D call TRBD1 (6 bases). V lost 5 bases and J 1 base, leaving 9 bases between the germline ends. The CDR3 sequence is 15 residues long. Per the germline V gene, CDR1 is MNHEY and CDR2 is SMNVEV (reference sequence).

This clonotype was counted at least ten times. V usage is TRBV6-4 and J usage is TRBJ2-5, with TRBD1 matching 8 bases. The length of the CDR3 is 15 residues. Trimming removed 3 bases from V and 11 bases from J; junction bases left unmatched: 14. The germline CDR1 and CDR2 sequences are MRHNA and SNTAGT. CDR3 sequence reads: CASSDGSGGSNEQYF. CDR3 nucleotides: TGTGCCAGCAGTGATGGGTCAGGGGGCTCCAATGAGCAGTACTTC.

This clonotype was seen a single time. J is TRBJ2-2 and V is TRBV10-1; D is undetermined. This CDR3 has 14 amino acids. Trimming shortened V by 4 bases and J by 7 bases, and 13 bases separated the two germline ends. CDR1 is WNHNN and CDR2 is SYGVQD in the germline V gene (reference sequence). The CDR3 nucleotides are TGCGCCAGCAGTGCAGACTCGGCCGTCGGGGAGCTGTTTTTT. The encoded protein is CASSADSAVGELFF.

Only a few counts were recorded for this clonotype. J is TRBJ2-3 and V is TRBV3-1, with 8 bases matching TRBD2. V shed 4 bases, J shed 6 bases, and the junction held 0 bases outside the gene matches. The germline V gene encodes CDR1 LGHDT and CDR2 YNNKEL (reference sequence). CDR3 length equals 12 residues. CDR3 coding DNA: TGTGCCAGCAGCCGCGGGGGGGATACGCAGTATTTT. As protein: CASSRGGDTQYF.

This clonotype was seen just once. Sequence at one end of the junction differs from germline and may be a read error. This chain uses TRBV10-3 with TRBJ2-5; TRBD2 matches at 7 bases. The germline V gene has CDR1 ENHRY and CDR2 SYGVKD. The CDR3 length is 15 residues. The CDR3 protein is CAGGEGSGDQDTQYF. The CDR3 DNA follows: TGTGCCGGGGGGGAGGGGAGCGGGGACCAAGATACGCAGTATTTC.

As to this clonotype: The germline gene is not matched at one end of the junction; a read error may be the cause. The rearrangement links TRBV6-1 to TRBJ2-5, with a possible D match to TRBD2 (5 bases). CDR3 length: 14 residues. Germline V gene lookup returns CDR1 MNHNS and CDR2 SASEGT. The CDR3 DNA sequence: TGTGCGAGCAGCGGACCCAGAGGGCAAGATACCCAGTACTTC. Amino acids: CASSGPRGQDTQYF.

This clonotype qualifies as large (0.1 to 1%). This rearrangement joins TRBV7-6 to TRBJ2-5, with 12 bases that match TRBD2. Germline-derived CDR1 and CDR2 are SGHVS and FNYEAQ. The V gene end was trimmed by 1 base and the J gene end by 3 bases; junction bases not matched to a gene: 3. The CDR3 totals 16 residues. CDR3 in DNA: TGTGCCAGCAGCTTAGGGACTAGCGGGACGAAAGAGACCCAGTACTTC. Amino acid sequence: CASSLGTSGTKETQYF.